This TCR beta chain was recorded in a study of cytomegalovirus exposure and HLA in healthy donors. Study-wide results and caveats: In a later analysis, a missense DCLRE1C variant was linked to TCR beta V- and J-gene trimming.

Researchers ran the PCR with 60 Vbeta and 13 Jbeta primers. How the authors handled the data: Tens of millions of unique TCR beta chains, some 9.9 million shared, were counted in a later analysis. Produced via immunoSEQ multiplex PCR; TCRdb's table is partial and in-frame only. Clonal size and the V and J genes are those of that table, whereas D and trimming came from the DNA. The listing records 150,000 or so clones. The V and J ends lost 2 bases and 0 bases, in that order; junction bases with no gene match: 6. The germline gives CDR1 GTSNPN, CDR2 SVGIG (reference sequence). This CDR3 is 15 amino acids long. Worth noting for this clone: No antigen is known for it.

The sequence was collected from a woman in her forties or fifties in good health and CMV-seronegative. V and J are TRBV30 and TRBJ2-5; 7 positions match TRBD2. Sequenced: PBMCs. The CDR3 bases are TGTGCCTGGAGTCGGGACTACTCGTACCAAGAGACCCAGTACTTC. Its protein is CAWSRDYSYQETQYF.